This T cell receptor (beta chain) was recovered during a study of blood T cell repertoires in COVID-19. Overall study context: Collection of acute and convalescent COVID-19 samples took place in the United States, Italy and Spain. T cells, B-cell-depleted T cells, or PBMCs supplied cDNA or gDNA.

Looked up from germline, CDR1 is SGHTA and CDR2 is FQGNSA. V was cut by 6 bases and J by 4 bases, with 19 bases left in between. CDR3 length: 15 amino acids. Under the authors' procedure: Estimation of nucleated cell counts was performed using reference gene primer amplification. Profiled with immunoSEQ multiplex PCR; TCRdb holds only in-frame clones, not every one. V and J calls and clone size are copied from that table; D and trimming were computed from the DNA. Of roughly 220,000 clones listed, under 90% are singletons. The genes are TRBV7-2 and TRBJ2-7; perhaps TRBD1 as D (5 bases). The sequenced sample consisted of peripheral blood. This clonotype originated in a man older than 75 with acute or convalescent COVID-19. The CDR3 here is CASSSSRTSYYEQYF. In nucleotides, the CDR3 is TGTGCCAGCAGTTCCTCCCGGACATCCTATTACGAGCAGTACTTC. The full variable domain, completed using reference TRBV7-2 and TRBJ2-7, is GAGVSQSPSNKVTEKGKDVELRCDPISGHTALYWYRQSLGQGLEFLIYFQGNSAPDKSGLPSDRFSAERTGGSVSTLTIQRTQQEDSAVYLCASSSSRTSYYEQYFGPGTRLTVT.